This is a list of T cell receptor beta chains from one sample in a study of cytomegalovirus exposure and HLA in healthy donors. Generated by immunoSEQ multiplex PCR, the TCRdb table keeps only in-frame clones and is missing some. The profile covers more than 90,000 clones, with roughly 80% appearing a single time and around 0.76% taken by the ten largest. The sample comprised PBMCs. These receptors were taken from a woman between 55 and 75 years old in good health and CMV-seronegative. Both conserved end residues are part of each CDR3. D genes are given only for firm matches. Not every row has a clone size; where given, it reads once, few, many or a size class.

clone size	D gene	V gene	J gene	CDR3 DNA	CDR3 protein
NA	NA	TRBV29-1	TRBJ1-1	TGCAGCCATGAGGGCGGGGGCAACACTGAAGCTTTCTTT	CSHEGGGNTEAFF
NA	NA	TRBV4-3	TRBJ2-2	TGCGCCAGCAGCCCCAGGGTCCGGTGGACCGGGGAGCTGTTTTTT	CASSPRVRWTGELFF
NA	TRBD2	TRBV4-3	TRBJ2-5	TGCGCCAGCAGCCAAGATCGGGGCGGGGGGGAGACCCAGTACTTC	CASSQDRGGGETQYF
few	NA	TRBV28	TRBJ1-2	TGTGCCAGCAACTCTGGAGGCAGAATCTACACCTTC	CASNSGGRIYTF
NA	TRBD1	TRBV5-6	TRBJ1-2	TGTGCCAGCAGGACCGGGACAGGGGAGGCTAACTATGGCTACACCTTC	CASRTGTGEANYGYTF
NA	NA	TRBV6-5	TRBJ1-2	TGTGCCAGCAGTTACTCCGGGGGTTCTAACTATGGCTACACCTTC	CASSYSGGSNYGYTF
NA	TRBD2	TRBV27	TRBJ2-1	TGTGCCAGCCACAGCGGGACCGGTCTCTACAATGAGCAGTTCTTC	CASHSGTGLYNEQFF
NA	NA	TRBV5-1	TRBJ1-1	TGCGCCAGCAGCTTGCAGGCCACGAACACTGAAGCTTTCTTT	CASSLQATNTEAFF
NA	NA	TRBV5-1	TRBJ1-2	TGCGCCAGCAGCTTGGCTGGGGGCCTGCCTAACTATGGCTACACCTTC	CASSLAGGLPNYGYTF
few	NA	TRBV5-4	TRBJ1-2	TGTGCCAGCAGCAGACCGGGAACCTATGGCTACACCTTC	CASSRPGTYGYTF
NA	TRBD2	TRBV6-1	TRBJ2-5	TGTGCCAGCAGTGAAGGAGCGGGGGGAGAGACCCAGTACTTC	CASSEGAGGETQYF
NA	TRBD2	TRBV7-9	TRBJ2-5	TGTGCCAGCAGCTTCGGACTAGCGGGAGCGGGGGAGACCCAGTACTTC	CASSFGLAGAGETQYF
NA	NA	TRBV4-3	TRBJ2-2	TGCGCCAGCAGCCAAGAGGGGGCCCTCACCGGGGAGCTGTTTTTT	CASSQEGALTGELFF
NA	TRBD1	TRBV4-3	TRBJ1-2	TGCGCCAGCAGCCAAGGACAGGGGGCGTATGGCTACACCTTC	CASSQGQGAYGYTF
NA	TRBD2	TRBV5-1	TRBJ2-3	TGCGCCAGCAGCTCAACTAGCGGGCCTAGAGATACGCAGTATTTT	CASSSTSGPRDTQYF
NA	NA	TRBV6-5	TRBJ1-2	TGTGCCAGCAGTTACTCGATAACAGGGTCGGGCTATGGCTACACCTTC	CASSYSITGSGYGYTF
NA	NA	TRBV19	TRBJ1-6	TGTGCCAGTAGTGGCAGGCGTCATAATTCACCCCTCCACTTT	CASSGRRHNSPLHF
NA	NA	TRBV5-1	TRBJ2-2	TGCGCCAGCAACGTTGGCTTCACCGGGGAGCTGTTTTTT	CASNVGFTGELFF
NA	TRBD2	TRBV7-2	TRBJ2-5	TGTGCCAGCAGCTTAAGGACTAGCGAGGGGGAGACCCAGTACTTC	CASSLRTSEGETQYF
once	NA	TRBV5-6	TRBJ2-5	TGTGCCAGCAGCTTGGGGGCAGAGACCCAGTACTTC	CASSLGAETQYF
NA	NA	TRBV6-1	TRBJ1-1	TGTGCCAGCACTCTGGCCCCGGGGGGAAACACTGAAGCTTTCTTT	CASTLAPGGNTEAFF
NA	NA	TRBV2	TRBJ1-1	TGTGCCAGCAGTCTCCAGGTCGGGGTCACTGAAGCTTTCTTT	CASSLQVGVTEAFF
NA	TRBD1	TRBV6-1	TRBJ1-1	TGTGCCAGCACAATGGACAGGGGGGGGACTGAAGCTTTCTTT	CASTMDRGGTEAFF
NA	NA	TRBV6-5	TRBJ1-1	TGTGCCAGCAGTTACTCGATGCGGGTGAACACTGAAGCTTTCTTT	CASSYSMRVNTEAFF
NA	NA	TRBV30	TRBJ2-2	TGTGCCTGGACCGCCGGCACCGGGGAGCTGTTTTTT	CAWTAGTGELFF
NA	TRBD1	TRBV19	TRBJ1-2	TGTGCCAGTAGTAAAACCGGGACAGGGGCTGGCTACACCTTC	CASSKTGTGAGYTF
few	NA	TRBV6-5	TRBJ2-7	TGTGCCAGCAGTTACTCGATGGGGGCTGGGGCCTACGAGCAGTACTTC	CASSYSMGAGAYEQYF
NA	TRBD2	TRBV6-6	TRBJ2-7	TGTGCCAGCAGTTCCGGACTAGCGGGAAGCTTCTACGAGCAGTACTTC	CASSSGLAGSFYEQYF
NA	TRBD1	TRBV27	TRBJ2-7	TGTGCCAGCAGCCGATCAGACAGGGACGAGCAGTACTTC	CASSRSDRDEQYF
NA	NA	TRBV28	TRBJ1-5	TGTGCCAGCAGTTTCGGGAGCAGCAATCAGCCCCAGCATTTT	CASSFGSSNQPQHF